The 26 T cell receptor beta chains in this list originate from one sample, sequenced in a study of cytomegalovirus exposure and HLA in healthy donors. PCR amplification relied on 60 Vbeta primers (plus 13 Jbeta primers). Data came from immunoSEQ multiplex PCR; TCRdb stores just in-frame clones and leaves some out. The sample consists of around 160,000 clones, about 74% of them appearing once. The sequenced sample consisted of PBMCs. These TCRs come from a man between 40 and 49 years old in good health and CMV-seropositive.

The chain links TRBV4-2 to TRBJ1-2, with TRBD1 identical over 7 bases. This CDR3 has 14 amino acids. Germline CDR1 and CDR2: LGHNA and YNFKEQ. The trim removed 4 bases at V and 6 bases at J, leaving 8 bases unmatched. The CDR3 region is CASSPGGDSHGYTF. CDR3 sequence (DNA): TGTGCCAGCAGCCCCGGGGGGGACAGCCATGGCTACACCTTC.

The V and J genes are TRBV7-9 and TRBJ1-2, with D perhaps TRBD1 (6 bases). The CDR3 has 16 residues. Germline V gene sequence: CDR1 SEHNR, CDR2 FQNEAQ (reference sequence). With 0 bases removed from V and 4 bases from J, the gap between germline ends came to 15 bases. The CDR3 DNA reads TGTGCCAGCAGCTTAGCGGGGACAACCCGAAGCTATGGCTACACCTTC. It translates to CASSLAGTTRSYGYTF.

A note on this clone: This specimen includes other DNA sequences encoding the same CDR3. This rearrangement joins TRBV5-1 to TRBJ1-1; 8 nucleotides match TRBD1. The germline CDR1 and CDR2 sequences are SGHRS and YFSETQ. This CDR3 is built from 15 residues. J was trimmed by 2 bases and V by 0 bases; bases with no gene match: 3. The CDR3 region has the DNA TGCGCCAGCAGCTTGGGACAGGGGAGCAACACTGAAGCTTTCTTT. It encodes CASSLGQGSNTEAFF.

The chain employs TRBV19 and TRBJ2-7; tentative D call: TRBD2 (5 bases). CDR1 LNHDA and CDR2 SQIVND come from the germline V gene (reference sequence). Trimming took off 4 bases at V and 3 bases at J, with 13 bases between the two ends. The CDR3 spans 14 residues. CDR3 sequence: CASSRTVRDYEQYF. The CDR3 DNA is TGTGCCAGTAGTAGGACCGTCCGGGACTACGAGCAGTACTTC.

The chain employs TRBV10-3 and TRBJ2-7; 9 nucleotides align to TRBD1. The CDR3 sequence is 17 residues long. Per germline, CDR1 ENHRY and CDR2 SYGVKD. The V and J ends lost 6 bases and 6 bases, in that order; junction bases with no gene match: 18. CDR3 nucleotides: TGTGCCATCAGCAGAGGATCCGGGACAGGGACCTTGGGCGAGCAGTACTTC. Translating it yields CAISRGSGTGTLGEQYF.

The V gene is TRBV5-1, the J gene TRBJ2-5; D is undetermined. Between the trimmed V and J ends, which lost 0 bases and 1 base, there was a span of 4 bases. CDR1 and CDR2 (germline): SGHRS, YFSETQ. The CDR3 sequence is 13 residues long. CDR3 sequence (DNA): TGCGCCAGCAGCTTGGCTCCCCAAGAGACCCAGTACTTC. It codes for CASSLAPQETQYF.

This chain uses TRBV14 with TRBJ1-2, with no clear D. Germline V lookup: CDR1 SGHDN, CDR2 FVKESK. CDR3 length: 14 residues. With 7 bases removed from V and 8 bases from J, the gap between germline ends came to 20 bases. The CDR3 DNA follows: TGTGCCAGCACCCGCCTCAGGAGCGGGGAAGGCTACACCTTC. Translated: CASTRLRSGEGYTF.

As to this clone: The junction and the germline gene differ at one end; a read error may be behind it. The chain has TRBV7-9 and TRBJ1-3, with D unclear. This CDR3 comprises 13 residues. Germline values: CDR1 SEHNR, CDR2 FQNEAQ (reference sequence). The CDR3: CSSSLNGLDTIYF. For the CDR3, the DNA is TGTTCCAGCAGCTTAAACGGACTGGACACCATATATTTT.

The CDR3 nucleotides are TGTGCCAGCAGCCGACTTGGGCGGAGGGGCGGGAACACCTTC. Translation: CASSRLGRRGGNTF. J is TRBJ1-2 and V is TRBV5-4, with D perhaps matching TRBD1 (5 bases). Trimming took off 4 bases at V and 12 bases at J, with 22 bases between the two ends. The length of the CDR3 is 14 residues. CDR1 and CDR2 from the germline V gene are SGHNT and YYREEE (reference sequence).

The genes are TRBV19 and TRBJ2-3; TRBD2 aligns across 7 bases. Germline CDR1 and CDR2: LNHDA and SQIVND (reference sequence). After removal of 2 bases from V and 0 bases from J, the junction contained 2 bases not matched to a gene. The CDR3 is 15 residues long. This CDR3 reads CASSILAVSTDTQYF. DNA of the CDR3: TGTGCCAGTAGTATACTAGCGGTTAGCACAGATACGCAGTATTTT. The full variable domain, completed using reference TRBV19 and TRBJ2-3, is DGGITQSPKYLFRKEGQNVTLSCEQNLNHDAMYWYRQDPGQGLRLIYYSQIVNDFQKGDIAEGYSVSREKKESFPLTVTSAQKNPTAFYLCASSILAVSTDTQYFGPGTRLTVL.

The J gene is TRBJ2-7, the V gene TRBV29-1; 10 bases match TRBD2. V gave up 6 bases and J gave up 6 bases; unmatched junction bases: 5. The CDR3 runs to 12 residues. The germline V gene encodes CDR1 SQVTM and CDR2 ANQGSEA. The CDR3 region has the DNA TGCAGCGTCCTACTAGCGGGACCCGAGCAGTACTTC. Translating it yields CSVLLAGPEQYF.

In its sample, this clone was seen once. The V and J genes are TRBV9 and TRBJ1-1; weak D call: TRBD1 (5 bases). Germline lookup yields CDR1 SGDLS and CDR2 YYNGEE. CDR3 size: 15 residues. With 0 bases removed from V and 4 bases from J, the gap between germline ends came to 13 bases. This chain's CDR3 is CASSVEGWGGTEAFF. The CDR3 DNA follows: TGTGCCAGCAGCGTAGAGGGTTGGGGGGGCACTGAAGCTTTCTTT.

The chain recombines TRBV19 with TRBJ2-7; 7 positions match TRBD1. Trimming took 7 bases from V and 6 from J; bases not matched to a gene: 15. This CDR3 has 15 amino acids. Germline lookup yields CDR1 LNHDA and CDR2 SQIVND (reference sequence). CDR3: CASNPGRTGPGEQYF. The CDR3, as DNA: TGTGCCAGTAACCCGGGCAGGACAGGTCCAGGCGAGCAGTACTTC.

In DNA form, the CDR3 reads TGTGCCAGCAGTGTCGGAGGCTACGAGCAGTACTTC. This encodes CASSVGGYEQYF. The chain links TRBV2 to TRBJ2-7; maybe TRBD2 (5 bases). CDR1 and CDR2 (germline): SNHLY, FYNNEI. The CDR3 is made up of 12 amino acids. Deletions cut 4 bases from V and 3 bases from J, with 7 bases between.

This clone was detected only a few times. The chain is built from TRBV5-6 and TRBJ2-4; D unclear. Deletions cut 2 bases from V and 0 bases from J, with 9 bases between. Germline CDR1 and CDR2: SGHDT and YYEEEE. CDR3 length: 15 amino acids. The CDR3 sequence: CASSFRVLAKNIQYF. The CDR3 bases are TGTGCCAGCAGCTTCCGGGTCCTAGCCAAAAACATTCAGTACTTC.

V usage is TRBV10-3 and J usage is TRBJ2-3; the D is unclear. Germline V lookup: CDR1 ENHRY, CDR2 SYGVKD. Deletions cut 2 bases from V and 2 bases from J, with 5 bases between. This CDR3 spans 13 amino acids. This chain's CDR3 is CAISEENTDTQYF. As DNA, the CDR3 is TGTGCCATCAGTGAGGAGAACACAGATACGCAGTATTTT.

The rearrangement uses TRBV5-1 and TRBJ1-3, with D hard to call. The CDR3 loop spans 14 amino acids. Germline V gene lookup returns CDR1 SGHRS and CDR2 YFSETQ. Trimming left V 4 bases short and J 0 bases short, with 8 bases between. The CDR3 DNA reads TGCGCCAGCAGCCCCACAGTCTCTGGAAACACCATATATTTT. It yields the protein CASSPTVSGNTIYF.

The J gene is TRBJ2-5, the V gene TRBV5-4, with a possible D match to TRBD2 (5 bases). The V end was cut by 0 bases, the J end by 9 bases, with 18 bases between. Germline V gives CDR1 SGHNT, CDR2 YYREEE (reference sequence). The CDR3 runs to 15 residues. In DNA form, the CDR3 reads TGTGCCAGCAGCTTGGCCACGAAGAGCGGCCCTTCCCAGTACTTC. Translated: CASSLATKSGPSQYF.

This clone was observed once. V usage is TRBV2 and J usage is TRBJ2-1, with D maybe TRBD2 (5 bases). CDR1 is SNHLY and CDR2 is FYNNEI in the germline V gene. CDR3 length: 17 residues. The V end lost 0 bases, the J end lost 0 bases, and 12 bases lay between the germline ends. As DNA, the CDR3 is TGTGCCAGCAGTGAAGCGGGCGGGCGAAGCTCCTACAATGAGCAGTTCTTC. The encoded protein is CASSEAGGRSSYNEQFF.

This clone has a single count. V is TRBV7-2 and J is TRBJ2-3; 9 bases are shared with TRBD2. CDR1 and CDR2 (germline): SGHTA, FQGNSA. V lost 5 bases to trimming and J lost 1 base; unmatched junction nucleotides: 4. CDR3 length: 15 residues. The CDR3 nucleotides read TGTGCCAGCAGCCCGAGACTAGCGGGCACAGATACGCAGTATTTT. As protein: CASSPRLAGTDTQYF.

The CDR3 is CASSILAGEAYWNEQFF. CDR3 DNA: TGTGCCAGCAGCATACTAGCGGGAGAGGCGTATTGGAATGAGCAGTTCTTC. The rearrangement uses TRBV7-2 and TRBJ2-1, with TRBD2 matching 11 bases. CDR3 length equals 17 residues. The J segment lost 7 bases and the V segment lost 5 bases, leaving 13 bases of the junction unmatched. In germline, CDR1 is SGHTA, CDR2 FQGNSA.

The chain recombines TRBV9 with TRBJ1-6; the D is unclear. V shed 0 bases and J shed 0 bases, with 10 bases lying between them. CDR3 length equals 17 residues. The germline gives CDR1 SGDLS, CDR2 YYNGEE. The CDR3 region is CASSVGVWSSYNSPLHF. The CDR3 DNA follows: TGTGCCAGCAGCGTAGGAGTGTGGAGCTCCTATAATTCACCCCTCCACTTT. The full variable domain, rest sourced from reference TRBV9 and TRBJ1-6, is DSGVTQTPKHLITATGQRVTLRCSPRSGDLSVYWYQQSLDQGLQFLIQYYNGEERAKGNILERFSAQQFPDLHSELNLSSLELGDSALYFCASSVGVWSSYNSPLHFGNGTRLTVT.

The rearrangement uses TRBV11-2 and TRBJ2-3; TRBD2 agrees at 8 bases. CDR3 size: 16 residues. The V segment lost 2 bases and the J segment 2 bases; nucleotides outside the gene matches: 6. Germline CDR1 is SGHAT and CDR2 is FQNNGV. CDR3 sequence (DNA): TGTGCCAGCAGCTTAAGAGGAGCGGGGGTCACAGATACGCAGTATTTT. This gives the protein CASSLRGAGVTDTQYF.

The chain links TRBV9 to TRBJ2-3; TRBD1 matches at 9 bases. J lost 2 bases, V lost 3 bases, and 7 bases had no gene match. CDR3 length: 16 amino acids. CDR1 and CDR2 (germline): SGDLS, YYNGEE. The CDR3 here is CASSEGTGRYTDTQYF. The CDR3 bases are TGTGCCAGCAGCGAGGGGACAGGGCGGTACACAGATACGCAGTATTTT.

The chain combines TRBV7-9 with TRBJ2-4; D is unresolved. The CDR3 sequence is 16 residues long. V shed 0 bases and J shed 0 bases, with 9 bases lying between them. The germline V gene has CDR1 SEHNR and CDR2 FQNEAQ (reference sequence). The CDR3 is CASSLAPSVAKNIQYF. DNA of the CDR3: TGTGCCAGCAGCTTAGCCCCCAGTGTAGCCAAAAACATTCAGTACTTC.

This chain uses TRBV7-2 with TRBJ2-3, with 7 bases fitting TRBD2. CDR3 length equals 13 residues. Per the germline V gene, CDR1 is SGHTA and CDR2 is FQGNSA. V lost 4 bases and J lost 5; bases outside the gene matches: 3. The DNA of the CDR3 is TGTGCCAGCAGCTACCGCGGGGGAGATACGCAGTATTTT. It yields the protein CASSYRGGDTQYF.